This TCR beta chain was captured in a study of blood T cell repertoires in COVID-19. The V gene lost 3 bases and the J gene lost 0 bases, with 12 bases spanning the gap. In germline, CDR1 is SNHLY, CDR2 FYNNEI. The CDR3 covers 16 residues. Each participant's cohort was designated according to participant-reported clinical history. Some clones are missing from TCRdb's copy, which holds only in-frame ones; the method was immunoSEQ multiplex PCR. The sample contains about 230,000 clones, about 84% of which appear only once. J is TRBJ1-3 and V is TRBV2, with D possibly matching TRBD1 (6 bases). The sequenced sample consisted of PBMCs or T cells enriched from blood (not recorded which). The origin of this receptor is a man aged 60-69 years who had recovered from COVID-19. DNA of the CDR3: TGTGCCAGCAGTGATACAGGGATCGTCTCTGGAAACACCATATATTTT. As protein: CASSDTGIVSGNTIYF.